A single T cell receptor beta chain is shown here with its context. What it binds is unknown. With the ViraFEST assay, the study expanded antigen-specific CD4+ T cells using viral peptide pools, then sequenced them. Subsequent to 10 days of culture, CD4+ T cells were isolated. The vaccine recipients had no prior SARS-CoV-2 infection, with negative nucleocapsid antibodies. Culturing of 1.5 million to 2.5 million PBMC per well took place with roughly 10 IU/ml IL-2 and around 10 ug/ml peptides. These data are taken from a study of vaccination effects on CD4 cells after COVID-19. The J segment lost 2 bases and the V segment lost 2 bases, leaving 3 bases of the junction unmatched. CDR1 and CDR2 from the germline V gene are GTSNPN and SVGIG (reference sequence). The length of the CDR3 is 13 residues. Profiling relied on immunoSEQ multiplex PCR, and the TCRdb table lists in-frame clones only, not all of them. This table has under 80,000 clones, 60% to 85% appearing once.

The sample was CD4+ T cells from PBMCs cultured with SARS-CoV-2 spike peptides, taken before COVID-19 vaccination. This clonotype originated in a human donor who received a COVID-19 vaccine. This sequence joins TRBV30 and TRBJ2-7, with TRBD2 matching 7 bases. The chain's CDR3 is CAWSTSEAYEQYV. Here the CDR3 DNA reads TGTGCCTGGAGTACTAGCGAGGCCTACGAGCAGTACGTC.